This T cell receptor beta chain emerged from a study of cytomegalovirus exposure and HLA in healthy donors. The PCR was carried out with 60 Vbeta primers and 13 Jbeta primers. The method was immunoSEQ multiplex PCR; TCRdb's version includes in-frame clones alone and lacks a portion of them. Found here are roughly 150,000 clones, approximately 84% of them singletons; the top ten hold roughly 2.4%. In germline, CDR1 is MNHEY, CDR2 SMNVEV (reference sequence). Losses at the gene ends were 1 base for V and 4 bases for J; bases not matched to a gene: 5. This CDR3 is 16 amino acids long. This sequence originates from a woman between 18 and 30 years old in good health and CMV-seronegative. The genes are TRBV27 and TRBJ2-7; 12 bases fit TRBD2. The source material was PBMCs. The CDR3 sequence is CASSLFSSGGVYEQYF. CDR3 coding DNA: TGTGCCAGCAGTTTATTTTCTAGCGGGGGGGTTTACGAGCAGTACTTC.